This T cell receptor (beta chain) was captured in a study of blood T cell repertoires in COVID-19. At the level of the study: Acute and convalescent COVID-19 samples came from the United States, Italy and Spain. PBMCs, B-cell-depleted T cells, or T cells provided the cDNA or gDNA that made up the material.

CDR3 length: 14 amino acids. The germline CDR1 and CDR2 sequences are MNHEY and SVGAGI. The V gene end was trimmed by 11 bases and the J gene end by 6 bases; junction bases not matched to a gene: 12. Original data processing: Amplified reference gene primers provided the basis for estimating nucleated cell counts. Sequenced by immunoSEQ multiplex PCR; TCRdb stores in-frame clones only, minus some. V, J and clone size reflect that table, while D and trimming were determined from the DNA. The table shows 100,000 to 150,000 clones, with around 76% occurring only once. Sample: peripheral blood. V and J are TRBV6-5 and TRBJ1-1, with 10 positions matching TRBD1. This receptor was taken from a man in his 60s with acute or convalescent COVID-19. The CDR3: CAGLRTGGYAEAFF. In DNA, the CDR3 is TGTGCCGGATTGAGGACAGGGGGTTATGCTGAAGCTTTCTTT.